The 4 T cell receptor beta chains in this list originate from one sample, sequenced in a study of molecular identifiers for immune sequencing clone quantification. Each CDR3 protein gets one entry after TCRdb re-called the PCR reads with MiXCR. Of about 640,000 distinct CDR3 sequences listed, just under 20% are singletons. Sequenced: naive CD8+ T cells from blood, with Jurkat cell RNA spiked in. Described subset: FACS-sorted CD8+CD4-CCR7+CD45RA+ naive T cells. The receptors were gathered from a human donor in good health. Some libraries in this study had Jurkat cell RNA spiked in.

There are many counts of this clonotype. This sequence joins TRBV7-2 and TRBJ2-7, with TRBD2 identical over 7 bases. In germline, CDR1 is SGHTA, CDR2 FQGNSA. The CDR3 contains 15 residues. The trim removed 1 base at V and 2 bases at J, leaving 5 bases unmatched. The CDR3 nucleotides are TGTGCCAGCAGCTTAGGTCTAGCGGACCCCTACGAGCAGTACTTC. It translates to CASSLGLADPYEQYF.

This chain joins TRBV7-6 and TRBJ1-1; D gene uncertain. With 3 bases removed from V and 0 bases from J, the gap between germline ends came to 11 bases. Germline V gene lookup returns CDR1 SGHVS and CDR2 FNYEAQ. The CDR3 spans 15 residues. The CDR3 nucleotides are TGTGCCAGCAGCTTTTCGACATCCATGAACACTGAAGCTTTCTTT. As protein: CASSFSTSMNTEAFF. Full variable domain (missing parts from reference TRBV7-6 and TRBJ1-1): GAGVSQSPRYKVTKRGQDVALRCDPISGHVSLYWYRQALGQGPEFLTYFNYEAQQDKSGLPNDRFSAERPEGSISTLTIQRTEQRDSAMYRCASSFSTSMNTEAFFGQGTRLTVV.

The chain is built from TRBV11-2 and TRBJ2-7; TRBD2 matches 10 bases. The CDR3 sequence is 14 residues long. The germline V gene has CDR1 SGHAT and CDR2 FQNNGV. V was clipped by 5 bases and J by 5 bases; unmatched bases: 6. In nucleotides, the CDR3 is TGTGCCAGCAGCACCAGCGGGAGGGCCCACGAGCAGTACTTC. This encodes CASSTSGRAHEQYF.

This clonotype was observed at least ten times. The chain recombines TRBV7-8 with TRBJ2-7, with 9 nucleotides matching TRBD2. J gave up 1 base and V 1 base, and 2 bases lay outside the gene matches. CDR3 length equals 15 residues. Germline CDR1 and CDR2: SGHVS and FQNEAQ. CDR3 sequence reads: CASSLVAGVSYEQYF. CDR3 DNA sequence: TGTGCCAGCAGCTTAGTAGCGGGGGTGTCCTACGAGCAGTACTTC. The full variable domain, in which reference TRBV7-8 and TRBJ2-7 provide the parts outside the CDR3, is GAGVSQSPRYKVAKRGQDVALRCDPISGHVSLFWYQQALGQGPEFLTYFQNEAQLDKSGLPSDRFFAERPEGSVSTLKIQRTQQEDSAVYLCASSLVAGVSYEQYFGPGTRLTVT.